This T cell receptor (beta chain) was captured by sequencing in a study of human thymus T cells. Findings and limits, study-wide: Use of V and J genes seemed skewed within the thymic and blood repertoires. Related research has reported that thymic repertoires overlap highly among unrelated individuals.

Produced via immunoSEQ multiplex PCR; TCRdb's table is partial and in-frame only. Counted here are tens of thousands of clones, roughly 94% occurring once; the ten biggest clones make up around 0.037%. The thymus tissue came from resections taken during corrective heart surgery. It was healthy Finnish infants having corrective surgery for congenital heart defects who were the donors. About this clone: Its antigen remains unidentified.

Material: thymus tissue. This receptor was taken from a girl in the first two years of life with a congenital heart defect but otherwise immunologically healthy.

CDR3 sequence reads: CASSRQTTNTEAFF. DNA of the CDR3: TGTGCCAGCAGTAGACAGACCACCAACACTGAAGCTTTCTTT. The V gene is TRBV6-6, the J gene TRBJ1-1; D possibly corresponds to TRBD1 (5 bases). Trimming removed 5 bases at V and 2 bases at J, with 12 bases between. This CDR3 comprises 14 residues. CDR1 is MNHNY, CDR2 SVGAGI, per germline (reference sequence).